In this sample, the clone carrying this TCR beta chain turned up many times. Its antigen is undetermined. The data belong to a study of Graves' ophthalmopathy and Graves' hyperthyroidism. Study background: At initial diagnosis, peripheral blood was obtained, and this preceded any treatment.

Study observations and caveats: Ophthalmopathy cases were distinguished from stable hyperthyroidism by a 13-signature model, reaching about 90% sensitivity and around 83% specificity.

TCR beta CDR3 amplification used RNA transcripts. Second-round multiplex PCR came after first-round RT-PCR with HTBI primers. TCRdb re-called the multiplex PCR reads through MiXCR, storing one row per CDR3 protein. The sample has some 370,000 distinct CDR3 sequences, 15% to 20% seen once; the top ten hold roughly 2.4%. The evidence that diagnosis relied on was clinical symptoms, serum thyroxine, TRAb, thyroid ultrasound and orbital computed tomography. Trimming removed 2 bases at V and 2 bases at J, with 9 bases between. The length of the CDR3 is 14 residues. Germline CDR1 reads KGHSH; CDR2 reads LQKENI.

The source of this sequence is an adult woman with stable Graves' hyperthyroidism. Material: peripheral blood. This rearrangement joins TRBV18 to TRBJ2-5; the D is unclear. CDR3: CASSPFGLQETQYF. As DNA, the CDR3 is TGTGCCAGCTCACCATTCGGATTACAAGAGACCCAGTACTTC.